The clone carrying this T cell receptor beta chain was observed a few times. Germline trimming cut 6 bases from V and 6 bases from J; bases unmatched to any gene: 8. In germline, CDR1 is DFQATT, CDR2 SNEGSKA (reference sequence). This CDR3 comprises 14 residues. This sample is part of a study of regulatory T cells in long-lasting Graves disease. Time point in this sample: newly diagnosed GD, antithyroid drugs for less than 3 months. The TCR library was made from RNA extracted from PBMCs. With iRepertoire HTBI primers and Arm-PCR of CDR3 regions, TCR beta libraries were built. One entry per CDR3 protein results from TCRdb running MiXCR on the multiplex PCR reads. The top ten hold approximately 18% of the sample, which has hundreds of thousands of distinct CDR3 sequences, 15% to 20% seen once. The sample was also linked to a second study, of T cells in Graves' hyperthyroidism and ophthalmopathy. From that study: During a first-round RT-PCR of the TCR CDR3, the HTBI primer set was used.

The chain is built from TRBV20-1 and TRBJ2-3; 11 positions agree with TRBD2. The source is a woman younger than 45 with Graves disease. The material sequenced was peripheral blood mononuclear cells (PBMCs), taken at new diagnosis, from a patient treated with antithyroid drugs. The CDR3 nucleotides read TGCAGTGCGATGACTAGCGGGAATCCGGATACGCAGTATTTT. Amino acids: CSAMTSGNPDTQYF.